This is a list of T cell receptor beta chains from one sample in a study of T cell clones after liver transplantation. Clones were sequenced by immunoSEQ multiplex PCR, and TCRdb holds only the in-frame ones, with some missing. The sample lists some 10,000 clones; 60% to 85% were seen once. The material was CD4+ T cells from blood, obtained less than 33 months after liver transplant. The source is a human patient who received a liver transplant. Part of the T cells may come from the graft donor. CDR3s include the opening cysteine and the closing phenylalanine or tryptophan. The D gene is left open where the match is weak. Expanded clones are given a class, and other clones once, few, many or no size at all.

>TRBV4-3|-|TRBJ2-2|-
TGCGCCAGCAGCCAGGGCGGGGAGCTGTTTTTT
CASSQGGELFF
>TRBV4-2|-|TRBJ2-7|TRBD1
TGTGCCAGCAGCCAAGACCCGGGACAGGGGGGTTACGAGCAGTACTTC
CASSQDPGQGGYEQYF
>TRBV9|-|TRBJ1-1|TRBD1
TGTGCCAGCAGCCCAGGGGGGTACACTGAAGCTTTCTTT
CASSPGGYTEAFF
>TRBV6-5|few|TRBJ2-3|TRBD2
TGTGCCAGCAGTTACTCTAGCGGGAGCTCAGATACGCAGTATTTT
CASSYSSGSSDTQYF
>TRBV4-1|few|TRBJ2-3|-
TGCGCCAGCAGCCAAGATTGGAGGGTCGCAGATACGCAGTATTTT
CASSQDWRVADTQYF
>TRBV7-9|-|TRBJ2-2|-
TGTGCCAGCAGCTTATCCGCAGGGGAGGAGGAGCTGTTTTTT
CASSLSAGEEELFF
>TRBV4-1|once|TRBJ2-7|-
TGCGCCAGCAGCCAAGATGGGGCGGGATACGAGCAGTACTTC
CASSQDGAGYEQYF
>TRBV7-3|-|TRBJ1-1|-
TGTGCCAGCAGTTCGGGACTCCCAACTGAAGCTTTCTTT
CASSSGLPTEAFF
>TRBV19|-|TRBJ1-1|-
TGTGCCAGTACCGCCCCGGGTACTGAAGCTTTCTTT
CASTAPGTEAFF
>TRBV11-2|-|TRBJ1-1|TRBD1
TGTGCCAGCAGCTCCCGGGACAGTGAAGCTTTCTTT
CASSSRDSEAFF
>TRBV6-1|-|TRBJ1-1|-
TGTGCCAGCAGTCCGTATCGGACGATCACTGAAGCTTTCTTT
CASSPYRTITEAFF
>TRBV6-1|-|TRBJ2-7|TRBD1
TGTGCCAGCAGTGAATTCAGGGGGTCCAACTACGAGCAGTACTTC
CASSEFRGSNYEQYF
>TRBV7-9|-|TRBJ1-1|-
TGTGCCAGCAGCTCCCAGGGAGGGACTGAAGCTTTCTTT
CASSSQGGTEAFF
>TRBV6-1|-|TRBJ1-1|TRBD1
TGTGCCAGCACCCAAGGGGGCAGTCTCGTTCTAGAAGCTTTCTTT
CASTQGGSLVLEAFF